This T cell receptor beta chain was found in a study of vaccination and CD4 T cells after COVID-19. Oncomine TCR Beta short-read sequencing was applied to DNA from cultured CD4+ T cells. TCRdb processed the PCR reads anew with MiXCR; each CDR3 protein has one entry. The repertoire includes more than 13,000 distinct CDR3 sequences, just over 20% of them detected once, and around 10% sits in the top ten. The germline V gene has CDR1 SGHVS and CDR2 FQNEAQ. This CDR3 has 15 amino acids. Trimming cost V 1 base and J 0 bases, with 7 bases left between them. Specified treatment: roughly 11-day PBMC culture with coronavirus spike peptide pools or control peptides (ViraFEST assay). ViraFEST sequenced TCRs after peptide-pool expansion of antigen-specific T cells. This clonotype has just a few counts. Antigen unknown.

The source of this sequence is a human donor who received a COVID-19 vaccine. The V gene is TRBV7-8, the J gene TRBJ1-5; D is ambiguous. The sequences come from CD4+ T cells from blood, cultured in vitro, collected before SARS-CoV-2 vaccination. The CDR3 DNA sequence: TGTGCCAGCAGCTTAGACAGAAATAGCAATCAGCCCCAGCATTTT. Protein sequence: CASSLDRNSNQPQHF.